This T cell receptor (beta chain) stems from a study of neurological immune-mediated disorders. TCRdb independently ran MiXCR on the 5' RACE reads; one entry per CDR3 protein. The table shows roughly 65,000 distinct CDR3 sequences, with about 5% occurring only once. The V and J ends lost 3 bases and 5 bases respectively, with 14 bases between them. Germline CDR1 and CDR2: SGHRS and YFSETQ. This CDR3 spans 15 amino acids. This clonotype appeared many times. The genes are TRBV5-1 and TRBJ2-2, with D perhaps assigned TRBD1 or TRBD2 (5 bases each). The sequence came from a human donor with multiple sclerosis. The donor label of this sample is uncertain. Sequenced sample: PBMCs. CDR3 coding DNA: TGCGCCAGCAGCTCGTCCGGGACCAGAACCGGGGAGCTGTTTTTT. This translates into CASSSSGTRTGELFF.